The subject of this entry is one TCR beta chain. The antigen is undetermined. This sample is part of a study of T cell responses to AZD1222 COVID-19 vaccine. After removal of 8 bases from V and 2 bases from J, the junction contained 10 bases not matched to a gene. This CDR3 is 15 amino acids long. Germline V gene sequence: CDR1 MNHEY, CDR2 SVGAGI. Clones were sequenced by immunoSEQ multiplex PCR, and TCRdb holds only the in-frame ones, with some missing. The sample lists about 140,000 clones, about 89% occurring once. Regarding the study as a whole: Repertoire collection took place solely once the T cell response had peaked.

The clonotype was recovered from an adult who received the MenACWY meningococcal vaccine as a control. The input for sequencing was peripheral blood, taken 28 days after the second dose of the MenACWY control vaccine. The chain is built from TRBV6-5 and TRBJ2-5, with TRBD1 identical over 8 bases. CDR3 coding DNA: TGTGCCAGCGCTGACAGGGGCGGTGGTCAAGAGACCCAGTACTTC. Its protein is CASADRGGGQETQYF.